This T cell receptor beta chain was sequenced for a study of blood T cells in healthy people across ages. Study-wide findings and caveats: It was not known whether donors were CMV positive (a possible confounder of expanded clonotype changes). In older individuals, TCR beta diversity per million T cells was lower, falling roughly linearly with age.

As for this clonotype: Antigen: not known.

The study isolated at least 6 million PBMCs from each sample. Total RNA was isolated from each sample in quantities of at least 5.5 micrograms. There are 17 residues in the CDR3. The V end was cut by 0 bases, the J end by 0 bases, with 10 bases between. CDR1 is SGHRS and CDR2 is YFSETQ in the germline V gene. Primers used in a second PCR of about 7 to 11 cycles were a sample-barcoded 5' primer and a J-beta primer mix. One entry per CDR3 protein, called by TCRdb with MiXCR from the 5' RACE reads. The profile covers under 2,000,000 distinct CDR3 sequences, with 49% appearing a single time and around 2.1% taken by the ten largest.

Source material: blood. The TCR sequence derives from a woman in her thirties or forties in good health. This chain uses TRBV5-1 with TRBJ2-6; the D is unclear. CDR3 sequence (DNA): TGCGCCAGCAGCTTGGAACAGATCGACTCTGGGGCCAACGTCCTGACTTTC. Its translation: CASSLEQIDSGANVLTF.